This T cell receptor (beta chain) is drawn from a study of identical twins. TCRdb processed the 5' RACE reads anew with MiXCR; each CDR3 protein has one entry. The data show 500,000 to 550,000 distinct CDR3 sequences, 20% to 25% seen once. Study findings and constraints: It was possible that invariant MAIT and iNKT cells partly confounded the zero-insertion analyses.

Germline trimming cut 2 bases from V and 4 bases from J; bases unmatched to any gene: 14. The length of the CDR3 is 19 residues. Germline V gene sequence: CDR1 LNHNV, CDR2 YYDKDF (reference sequence). Points on this clonotype: The antigen is unknown.

The same sample was also studied in work on yellow fever vaccine responses in identical twins.

The chain combines TRBV15 with TRBJ2-7; 13 bases are a match to TRBD2. The receptor's source is a woman between 18 and 29 years old in good health. The sequenced sample was CD4+ T cells sorted from blood. CDR3 coding DNA: TGTGCCACCAGCAGACAGGCGCCGGGACTAGCGGGAAAGCGGTACGAGCAGTACTTC. This sequence encodes CATSRQAPGLAGKRYEQYF.